Sequencing of this T cell receptor (beta chain) was carried out in a study of OX40 agonist ivuxolimab in advanced cancers. Study-level information: Three patients showed partial responses: one hepatocellular carcinoma and two cutaneous melanoma cases.

This CDR3 region has 17 residues. Assay: immunoSEQ multiplex PCR; the TCRdb copy retains only in-frame clones and omits some. The sample includes 75,000 to 90,000 clones, roughly 92% of them seen just once. Specimen: CD4+ or CD8+ T cells sorted from blood, collected in a trial of the OX40 agonist ivuxolimab. This sequence was found in an adult with an advanced solid tumor such as melanoma, head and neck, liver or kidney cancer. This chain links TRBV21-1 with TRBJ2-5; the D call TRBD1 from the table was never checked on the DNA. TRBV21-1 is reported as a pseudogene. The chain's CDR3 is CASSKCLDTRLQETQYF. CDR3 bases: TGTGCCAGCAGCAAATGCCTGGACACGAGGTTACAAGAGACCCAGTACTTC.